The clone carrying this T cell receptor beta chain was observed a few times. Germline CDR1 SGHTA, CDR2 FQGNSA. J was trimmed by 4 bases and V by 1 base; bases with no gene match: 2. This CDR3 has 15 amino acids. In the original analysis: Cell counts per sample came from amplifying reference gene primers. Sequencing was performed with immunoSEQ multiplex PCR; in TCRdb, only in-frame clones are kept and a portion is missing. V, J and clone size reflect that table, while D and trimming were determined from the DNA. The table includes tens of thousands of clones, about 85% detected once. The source of the sample is a study of blood T cell repertoires in COVID-19. About the study: The origin of the acute and convalescent COVID-19 samples was the United States, Italy and Spain. T cells, B-cell-depleted T cells, or PBMCs provided the cDNA or gDNA that served as material.

Material for sequencing was peripheral blood. This rearrangement joins TRBV7-2 to TRBJ1-2; 11 bases line up with TRBD1. The source of this sequence is a woman aged 80 or older with COVID-19, enrolled during active disease. CDR3 sequence (DNA): TGTGCCAGCAGCTTAGGGACAGGGGGCTTCTATGGCTACACCTTC. As protein: CASSLGTGGFYGYTF.